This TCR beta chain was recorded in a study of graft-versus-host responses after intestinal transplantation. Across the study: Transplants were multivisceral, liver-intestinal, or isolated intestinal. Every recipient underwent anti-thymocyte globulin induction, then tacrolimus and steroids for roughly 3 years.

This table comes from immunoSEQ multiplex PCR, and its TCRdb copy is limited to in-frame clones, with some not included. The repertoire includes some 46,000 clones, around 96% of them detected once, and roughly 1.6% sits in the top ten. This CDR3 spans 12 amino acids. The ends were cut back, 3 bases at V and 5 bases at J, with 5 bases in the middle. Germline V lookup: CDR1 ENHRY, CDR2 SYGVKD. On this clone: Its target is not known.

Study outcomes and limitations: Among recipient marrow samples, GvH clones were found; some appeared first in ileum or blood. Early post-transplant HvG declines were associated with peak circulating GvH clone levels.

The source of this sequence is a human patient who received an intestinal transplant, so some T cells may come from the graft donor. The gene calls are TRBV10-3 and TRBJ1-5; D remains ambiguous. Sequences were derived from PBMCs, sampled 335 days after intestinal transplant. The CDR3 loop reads CAISDPDQPQHF. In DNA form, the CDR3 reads TGTGCCATCAGTGACCCGGATCAGCCCCAGCATTTT.